The 10 T cell receptor beta chains in this list originate from one sample, sequenced in a study of T cell clonality in common variable immunodeficiency. Study outcomes and limitations: Fewer deletions and N-nucleotide insertions were reportedly seen in common variable immunodeficiency TCR beta sequences.

TCRdb keeps only in-frame clones here, not all; method: immunoSEQ multiplex PCR. Listed here are around 9,600 clones without any singletons, the top ten holding around 4.2%. Antigens for these TCRs are unknown. The sequenced material came from peripheral blood mononuclear cells. These receptors came from a human donor with common variable immunodeficiency.

This clone was observed at least ten times. The sequenced fragment ends 3 residues before the CDR3 boundary, so the rest is inferred from the germline J gene. The gene calls are TRBV20-1 and TRBJ1-2, with D tentatively TRBD1 (6 bases). Trimming left V 6 bases short and J 4 bases short, with 12 bases between. The CDR3 length is 12 residues. From germline, CDR1 is DFQATT and CDR2 SNEGSKA (reference sequence). The sequenced part of the CDR3 DNA is TGCAGTGCCCTCCGGGACATCTATGGC. Translated, it gives CSALRDIYG. The whole CDR3 sequence is CSALRDIYGYTF.

This clone has at least ten counts. The read halts 3 residues ahead of the CDR3 end, with the missing end drawn from the germline J gene. V usage is TRBV7-9 and J usage is TRBJ1-2; D uncertain. In germline, CDR1 is SEHNR, CDR2 FQNEAQ (reference sequence). This CDR3 is built from 15 residues. This chain's CDR3 is CASSLDDLPLSSYTF. CDR3 DNA (partial): TGTGCCAGCAGCTTAGATGACTTACCGCTATCTAGC.

Concerning this clone itself: The read finishes 3 residues shy of the CDR3 end, and the germline J gene is used to complete it. V usage is TRBV5-1 and J usage is TRBJ2-5; TRBD1 is a possible D gene (5 bases). The V end lost 0 bases, the J end lost 6 bases, and 18 bases lay between the germline ends. CDR3 length: 16 residues. Looked up from germline, CDR1 is SGHRS and CDR2 is YFSETQ. The CDR3 DNA, read in part, is TGCGCCAGCAGCTTGGGACCCGGACAAAATGGTAAGACC. This codes for CASSLGPGQNGKT. The CDR3 as a whole reads CASSLGPGQNGKTQYF.

This clone was seen ten or more times. With the read ending 3 residues before the CDR3 end, the germline J gene is used to fill in that end. The J gene is TRBJ1-2, the V gene TRBV19; a weak D match, TRBD1 (5 bases). Germline V gives CDR1 LNHDA, CDR2 SQIVND (reference sequence). The CDR3 contains 13 residues. Trimming shortened V by 6 bases and J by 1 base, and 9 bases separated the two germline ends. The sequenced part of the CDR3 DNA is TGTGCCAGTAGGGAGGGACTTAACTATGGC. Translating gives CASREGLNYG. The CDR3 in full is CASREGLNYGYTF.

This clone has at least ten counts. The CDR3 is cut off 3 residues early in the read; its end comes from the germline J gene. The rearrangement links TRBV7-9 to TRBJ2-5; 9 bases are a match to TRBD1. Trimming at V came to 4 bases and at J to 4 bases, leaving 4 bases not matched to a gene. There are 14 residues in the CDR3. Per the germline V gene, CDR1 is SEHNR and CDR2 is FQNEAQ (reference sequence). The chain's CDR3 is CASSWYRGRETQYF. Incomplete CDR3 DNA: TGTGCCAGCAGCTGGTACAGGGGGCGAGAGACC. Full variable domain (missing parts from reference TRBV7-9 and TRBJ2-5): DTGVSQNPRHKITKRGQNVTFRCDPISEHNRLYWYRQTLGQGPEFLTYFQNEAQLEKSRLLSDRFSAERPKGSFSTLEIQRTEQGDSAMYLCASSWYRGRETQYFGPGTRLLVL.

This clone appeared many times. The read finishes 3 residues shy of the CDR3 end, and the germline J gene is used to complete it. The same CDR3 arises from other DNA sequences in this sample as well. The chain joins TRBV2 to TRBJ2-5; the match to TRBD2 covers 14 bases. The V segment lost 6 bases and the J segment 4 bases; nucleotides outside the gene matches: 4. The CDR3 sequence is 15 residues long. The germline V gene has CDR1 SNHLY and CDR2 FYNNEI. This CDR3 is CASRPGLAGGETQYF. The sequenced CDR3 bases are TGTGCCAGCAGACCCGGACTAGCGGGGGGAGAGACC.

This clone was detected many times. The read falls 3 residues short of the CDR3 end, and the missing part is taken from the germline J gene. The J gene is TRBJ1-6, the V gene TRBV6-1; 9 bases fit TRBD1. V lost 4 bases, J lost 9 bases, and 7 bases stayed unmatched. The CDR3 is made up of 15 amino acids. CDR1 is MNHNS and CDR2 is SASEGT in the germline V gene. The CDR3 DNA, read in part, is TGTGCCAGCAGTGTTTCCGGGACAGGGCTTTCACCC. Encoded protein: CASSVSGTGLSP. The full CDR3 protein reads CASSVSGTGLSPLHF.

This clone was observed many times. Sequencing ends 3 residues short of the CDR3 end; the germline J gene provides the rest. The chain combines TRBV19 with TRBJ1-5; possibly TRBD1 for D (6 bases). The CDR3 has 13 residues. Trimming left V 3 bases short and J 6 bases short, with 9 bases between. From germline, CDR1 is LNHDA and CDR2 SQIVND (reference sequence). The CDR3 protein is CASSIQGTQPQHF. The sequenced part of the CDR3 DNA is TGTGCCAGTAGTATCCAGGGGACTCAGCCC.

There are many counts of this clone. The read stops 3 residues short of the end of the CDR3; the missing end is completed from the germline J gene. V usage is TRBV19 and J usage is TRBJ1-5; perhaps TRBD1 as D (6 bases). Trimming removed 8 bases from V and 0 bases from J, with 14 bases in between. Germline V gene lookup returns CDR1 LNHDA and CDR2 SQIVND (reference sequence). CDR3 length equals 15 residues. The CDR3 loop reads CASAKGDHSNQPQHF. CDR3 bases read: TGTGCCAGTGCTAAGGGGGACCATAGCAATCAGCCC. Together with reference TRBV19 and TRBJ1-5, the CDR3 gives the full variable domain: DGGITQSPKYLFRKEGQNVTLSCEQNLNHDAMYWYRQDPGQGLRLIYYSQIVNDFQKGDIAEGYSVSREKKESFPLTVTSAQKNPTAFYLCASAKGDHSNQPQHFGDGTRLSIL.

This clone was recorded many times. Read data end 3 residues before the CDR3 end; the end is taken from the germline J gene. The chain carries TRBV12-3 or TRBV12-4 and TRBJ2-7; 12 nucleotides align to TRBD1. The CDR3 contains 15 residues. Trimming took 6 bases from V and 4 from J; bases not matched to a gene: 7. CDR3 bases read: TGTGCCAGCAGCATCGGGACAGGGGGCGGATACGAG. Protein: CASSIGTGGGYE. In full, the CDR3 reads CASSIGTGGGYEQYF.